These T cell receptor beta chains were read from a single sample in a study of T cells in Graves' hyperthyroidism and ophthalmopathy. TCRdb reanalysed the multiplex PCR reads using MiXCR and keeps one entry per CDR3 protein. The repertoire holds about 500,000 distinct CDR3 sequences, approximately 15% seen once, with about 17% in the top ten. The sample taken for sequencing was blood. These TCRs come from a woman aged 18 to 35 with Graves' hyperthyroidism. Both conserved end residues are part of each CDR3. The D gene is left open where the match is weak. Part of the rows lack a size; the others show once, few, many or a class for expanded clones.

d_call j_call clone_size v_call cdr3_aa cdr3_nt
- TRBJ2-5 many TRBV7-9 CASSLAGVGLRTQYF TGTGCCAGCAGCTTAGCGGGAGTTGGGCTTCGGACCCAGTACTTC
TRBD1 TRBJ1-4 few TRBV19 CASSIAATGGNEKLFF TGTGCCAGTAGTATAGCAGCGACAGGGGGGAATGAAAAACTGTTTTTT
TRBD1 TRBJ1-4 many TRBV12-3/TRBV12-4 CASRRTGDYSNEKLFF TGTGCCAGCAGGAGGACAGGGGACTACTCTAATGAAAAACTGTTTTTT
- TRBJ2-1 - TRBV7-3 CASGLGAASNEQFF TGTGCCAGCGGCTTAGGGGCAGCCAGCAATGAGCAGTTCTTC
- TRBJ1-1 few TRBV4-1 CASSQPPGRAAFF TGCGCCAGCAGCCAGCCCCCCGGAAGGGCAGCTTTCTTT
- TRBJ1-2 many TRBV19 CASSHPWAGYGYTF TGTGCCAGTAGTCATCCCTGGGCGGGCTATGGCTACACCTTC
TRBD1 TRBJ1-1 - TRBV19 CASSLRQGATEAFF TGTGCCAGTAGTCTACGACAGGGGGCAACTGAAGCTTTCTTT
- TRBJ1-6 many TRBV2 CASSERSGTGSPLHF TGTGCCAGCAGTGAAAGATCGGGGACGGGTTCACCCCTCCACTTT
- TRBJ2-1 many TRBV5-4 CASSLEPETYNEQFF TGTGCCAGCAGCTTGGAGCCGGAAACCTACAATGAGCAGTTCTTC
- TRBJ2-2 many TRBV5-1 CASTLGGTGELFF TGCGCCAGCACCCTGGGTGGCACCGGGGAGCTGTTTTTT
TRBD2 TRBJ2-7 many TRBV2 CASSQGTSGRYYEQYF TGTGCCAGCAGCCAAGGGACTAGCGGGAGGTACTACGAGCAGTACTTC
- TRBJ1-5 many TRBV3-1 CASSQYPSGASNQPQHF TGTGCCAGCAGCCAATACCCGAGTGGGGCTAGCAATCAGCCCCAGCATTTT
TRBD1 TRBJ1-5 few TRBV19 CAGKELTGDQPQHF TGTGCCGGTAAGGAATTGACAGGGGATCAGCCCCAGCATTTT
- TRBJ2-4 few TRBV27 CASSPRDGNIQYF TGTGCCAGCAGTCCCCGGGACGGAAACATTCAGTACTTC
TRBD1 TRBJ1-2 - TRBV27 CASSTYRGRDYGYTF TGTGCCAGCAGTACCTACAGGGGACGCGACTATGGCTACACCTTC
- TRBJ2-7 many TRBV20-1 CSASQIMGSYEQYF TGCAGTGCTAGTCAAATTATGGGCTCCTACGAGCAGTACTTC
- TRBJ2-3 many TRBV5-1 CASSSRTHRTDTQYF TGCGCCAGCAGCTCCAGGACTCATCGCACAGATACGCAGTATTTT
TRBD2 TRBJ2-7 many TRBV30 CAWSGLTSGYYEQYF TGTGCCTGGAGTGGGTTGACTAGCGGGTACTACGAGCAGTACTTC
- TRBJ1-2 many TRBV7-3 CASSLRGTDGYTF TGTGCCAGCAGCTTACGAGGGACGGATGGCTACACCTTC
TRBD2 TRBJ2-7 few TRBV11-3 CASGWGGTEEQYF TGTGCCAGCGGCTGGGGGGGAACTGAGGAGCAGTACTTC
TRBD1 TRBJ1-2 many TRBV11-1 CASNRGTGEAEGYTF TGTGCCAGCAACAGGGGGACAGGGGAAGCAGAAGGCTACACCTTC
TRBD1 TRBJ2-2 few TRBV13 CASTREGGRTGELFF TGTGCCAGCACCCGGGAAGGGGGCAGGACCGGGGAGCTGTTTTTT
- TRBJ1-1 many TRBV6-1 CASRRGRTNTEAFF TGTGCCAGCAGGAGAGGACGGACGAACACTGAAGCTTTCTTT
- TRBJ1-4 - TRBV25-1 CASSGWTENEKLFF TGTGCCAGCAGTGGTTGGACGGAGAATGAAAAACTGTTTTTT
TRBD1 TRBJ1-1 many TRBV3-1 CASSQAGTAGGAFF TGTGCCAGCAGCCAAGCCGGGACAGCGGGTGGAGCTTTCTTT